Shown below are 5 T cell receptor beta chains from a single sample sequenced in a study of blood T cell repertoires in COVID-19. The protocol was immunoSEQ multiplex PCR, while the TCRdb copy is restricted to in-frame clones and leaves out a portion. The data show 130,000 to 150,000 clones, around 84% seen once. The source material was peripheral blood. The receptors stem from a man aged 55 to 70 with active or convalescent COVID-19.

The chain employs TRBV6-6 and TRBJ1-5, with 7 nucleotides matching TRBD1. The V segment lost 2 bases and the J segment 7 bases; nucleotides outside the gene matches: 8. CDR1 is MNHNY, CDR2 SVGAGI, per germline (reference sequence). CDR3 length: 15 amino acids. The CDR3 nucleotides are TGTGCCAGCAGTTACGCAGACAGGGTAAGGCAGCCCCAGCATTTT. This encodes CASSYADRVRQPQHF.

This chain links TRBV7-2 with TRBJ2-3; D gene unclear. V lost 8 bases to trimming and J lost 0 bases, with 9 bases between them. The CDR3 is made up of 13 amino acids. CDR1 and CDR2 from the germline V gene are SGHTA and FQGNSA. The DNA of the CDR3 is TGTGCCAGCCGAAAACTTAGCACAGATACGCAGTATTTT. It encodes CASRKLSTDTQYF.

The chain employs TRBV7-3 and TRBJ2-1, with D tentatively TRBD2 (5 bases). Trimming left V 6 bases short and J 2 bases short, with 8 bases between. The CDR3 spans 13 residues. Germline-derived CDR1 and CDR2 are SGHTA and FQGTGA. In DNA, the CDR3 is TGTGCCAGCAGGGACGGGACCTACAATGAGCAGTTCTTC. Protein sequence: CASRDGTYNEQFF.

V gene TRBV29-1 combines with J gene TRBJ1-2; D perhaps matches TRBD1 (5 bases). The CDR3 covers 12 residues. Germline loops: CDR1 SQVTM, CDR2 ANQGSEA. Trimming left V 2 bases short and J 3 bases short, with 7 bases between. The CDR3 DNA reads TGCAGCGTTGAAAAAGGGGACTATGGCTACACCTTC. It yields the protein CSVEKGDYGYTF.

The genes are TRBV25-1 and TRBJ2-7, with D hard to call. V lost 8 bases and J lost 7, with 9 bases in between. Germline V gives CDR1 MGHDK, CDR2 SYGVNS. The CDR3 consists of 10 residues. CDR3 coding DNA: TGTGCCAGCGGAGTCAAGGAGCAGTACTTC. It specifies CASGVKEQYF.